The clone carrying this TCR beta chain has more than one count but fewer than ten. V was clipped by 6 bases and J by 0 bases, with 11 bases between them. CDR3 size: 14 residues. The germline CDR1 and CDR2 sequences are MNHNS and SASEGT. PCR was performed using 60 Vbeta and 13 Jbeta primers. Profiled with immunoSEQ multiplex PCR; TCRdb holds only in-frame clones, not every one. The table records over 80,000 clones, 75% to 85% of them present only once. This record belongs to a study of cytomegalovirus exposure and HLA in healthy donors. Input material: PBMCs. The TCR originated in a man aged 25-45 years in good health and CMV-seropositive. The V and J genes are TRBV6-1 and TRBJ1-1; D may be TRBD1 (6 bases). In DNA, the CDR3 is TGTGCCAGCAGCGGACAGTCTTTGAACACTGAAGCTTTCTTT. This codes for CASSGQSLNTEAFF.